This T cell receptor (beta chain) was retrieved from a study of Graves' ophthalmopathy and Graves' hyperthyroidism. Certain patients were not enrolled. These were patients with other autoimmune diseases, uncontrolled infections, pregnancy or lactation. As the starting material, roughly 9.7 ml of fresh peripheral blood yielded the PBMCs. The TCR beta CDR3 regions underwent amplification from RNA transcripts. HTBI primers primed a first-round RT-PCR, and a second-round multiplex PCR followed. MiXCR, applied by TCRdb to the multiplex PCR reads, yields one record per CDR3 protein. The sample records hundreds of thousands of distinct CDR3 sequences, about 41% being singletons. The germline gives CDR1 SNHLY, CDR2 FYNNEI. J gave up 6 bases and V 6 bases, and 8 bases lay outside the gene matches. This CDR3 region has 13 residues.

Sequencing was done on a sample of peripheral blood. The origin of this receptor is an adult man with Graves' ophthalmopathy. The chain employs TRBV2 and TRBJ2-7; TRBD2 agrees at 7 bases. The DNA of the CDR3 is TGTGCCAGCAGGAGGGGAGGGAGGTCCGAGCAGTACTTC. The encoded protein is CASRRGGRSEQYF. Filled out from reference TRBV2 and TRBJ2-7, the complete variable domain reads EPEVTQTPSHQVTQMGQEVILRCVPISNHLYFYWYRQILGQKVEFLVSFYNNEISEKSEIFDDQFSVERPDGSNFTLKIRSTKLEDSAMYFCASRRGGRSEQYFGPGTRLTVT.